The 5 T cell receptor beta chains below all came from one sample that was sequenced in a study of OX40 agonist ivuxolimab in advanced cancers. Profiled with immunoSEQ multiplex PCR; TCRdb holds only in-frame clones, not every one. The sample has nearly 25,000 clones, 65% to 85% seen once. Sequencing used CD4+ or CD8+ T cells sorted from blood, obtained in a trial of the OX40 agonist ivuxolimab. These receptors were obtained from an adult with an advanced solid tumor such as melanoma, head and neck, liver or kidney cancer.

This clone was observed a few times. J is TRBJ1-5 and V is TRBV5-1; D ambiguous. V was shortened by 0 bases and J by 0 bases, with 7 bases between the two germline ends. Germline V lookup: CDR1 SGHRS, CDR2 YFSETQ. The CDR3 spans 15 residues. In nucleotides, the CDR3 is TGCGCCAGCAGCTTGGGCAGTTATAGCAATCAGCCCCAGCATTTT. Its translation is CASSLGSYSNQPQHF.

This clone was counted between two and nine times. V gene TRBV18 combines with J gene TRBJ2-7, with 7 bases that match TRBD1. The J segment lost 0 bases and the V segment lost 5 bases, leaving 7 bases of the junction unmatched. This CDR3 spans 15 amino acids. Germline loops: CDR1 KGHSH, CDR2 LQKENI. The CDR3 sequence is CASSFQQGSSYEQYF. DNA for the CDR3: TGTGCCAGCTCATTCCAACAGGGGTCCTCCTACGAGCAGTACTTC.

The chain uses TRBV27 and TRBJ2-4, with 8 bases aligning to TRBD2. J gave up 2 bases and V 3 bases, and 6 bases lay outside the gene matches. This CDR3 region has 16 residues. CDR1 is MNHEY and CDR2 is SMNVEV in the germline V gene (reference sequence). CDR3 protein: CASSFAGGATKNIQYF. Here the CDR3 DNA reads TGTGCCAGCAGTTTTGCGGGGGGTGCGACCAAAAACATTCAGTACTTC.

Remarks on this clone: One junction end does not reproduce the germline sequence, and a read error may be involved. The J gene is TRBJ1-6, the V gene TRBV2; 9 nucleotides line up with TRBD1. The CDR3 totals 17 residues. CDR1 and CDR2 (germline): SNHLY, FYNNEI. The CDR3 protein is CASTEGPRTGVTSPLHF. CDR3 sequence (DNA): TGTGCCAGCACTGAAGGGCCTCGGACAGGGGTGACTTCACCCCTCCACTTT.

Only a few counts were recorded for this clone. The rearrangement joins TRBV10-3 to TRBJ1-1; D gene ambiguous. CDR3 size: 13 residues. Germline CDR1 and CDR2: ENHRY and SYGVKD. The V gene lost 5 bases and the J gene lost 2 bases, with 9 bases spanning the gap. The CDR3 loop reads CAISTGINTEAFF. DNA of the CDR3: TGTGCCATCAGTACCGGGATCAACACTGAAGCTTTCTTT.